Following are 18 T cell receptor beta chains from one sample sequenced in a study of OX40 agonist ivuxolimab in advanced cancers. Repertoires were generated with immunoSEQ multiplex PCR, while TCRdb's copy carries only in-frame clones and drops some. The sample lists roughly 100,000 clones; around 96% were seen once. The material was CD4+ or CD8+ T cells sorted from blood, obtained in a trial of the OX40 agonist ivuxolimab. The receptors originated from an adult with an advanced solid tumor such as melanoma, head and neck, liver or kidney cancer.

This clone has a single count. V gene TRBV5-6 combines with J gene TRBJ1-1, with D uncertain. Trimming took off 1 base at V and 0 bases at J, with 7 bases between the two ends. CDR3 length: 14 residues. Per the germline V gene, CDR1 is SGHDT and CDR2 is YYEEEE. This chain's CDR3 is CASSLSYLNTEAFF. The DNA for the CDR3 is TGTGCCAGCAGCTTGAGTTACCTGAACACTGAAGCTTTCTTT.

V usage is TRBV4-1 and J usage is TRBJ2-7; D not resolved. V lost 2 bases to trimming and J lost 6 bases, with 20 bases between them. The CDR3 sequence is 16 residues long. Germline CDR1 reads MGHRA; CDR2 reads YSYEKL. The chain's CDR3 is CASSQRPQDLSGEQYF. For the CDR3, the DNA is TGCGCCAGCAGCCAAAGGCCTCAGGACCTATCAGGCGAGCAGTACTTC.

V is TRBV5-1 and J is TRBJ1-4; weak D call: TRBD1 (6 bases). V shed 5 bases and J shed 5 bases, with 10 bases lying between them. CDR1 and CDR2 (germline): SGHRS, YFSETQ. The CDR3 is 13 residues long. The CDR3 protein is CASRGHGNEKLFF. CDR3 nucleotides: TGCGCCAGCAGGGGACACGGGAATGAAAAACTGTTTTTT.

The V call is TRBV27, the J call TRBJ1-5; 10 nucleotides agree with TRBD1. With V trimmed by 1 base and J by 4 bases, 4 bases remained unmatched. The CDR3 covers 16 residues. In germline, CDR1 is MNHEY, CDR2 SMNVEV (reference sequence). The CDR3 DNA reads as TGTGCCAGCAGTTTATGGGGACAGGGGCTGAATCAGCCCCAGCATTTT. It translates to CASSLWGQGLNQPQHF.

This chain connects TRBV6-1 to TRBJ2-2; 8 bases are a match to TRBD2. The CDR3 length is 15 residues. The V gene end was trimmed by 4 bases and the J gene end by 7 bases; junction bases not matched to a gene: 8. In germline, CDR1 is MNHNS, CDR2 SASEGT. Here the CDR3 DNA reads TGTGCCAGCAGTGGTGATAGCGGGGTGGGCGGGGAGCTGTTTTTT. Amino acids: CASSGDSGVGGELFF.

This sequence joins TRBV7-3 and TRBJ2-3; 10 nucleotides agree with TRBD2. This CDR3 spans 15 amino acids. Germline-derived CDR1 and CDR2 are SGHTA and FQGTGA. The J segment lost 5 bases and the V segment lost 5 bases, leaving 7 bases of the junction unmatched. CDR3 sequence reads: CASSPLAGVIDTQYF. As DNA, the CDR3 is TGTGCCAGCAGCCCCCTAGCGGGAGTAATAGATACGCAGTATTTT.

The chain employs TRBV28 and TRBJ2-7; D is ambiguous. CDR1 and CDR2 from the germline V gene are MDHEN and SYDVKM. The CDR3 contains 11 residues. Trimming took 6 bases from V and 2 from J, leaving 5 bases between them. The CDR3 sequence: CASRDTYEQYF. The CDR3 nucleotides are TGTGCCAGCAGGGATACCTACGAGCAGTACTTC.

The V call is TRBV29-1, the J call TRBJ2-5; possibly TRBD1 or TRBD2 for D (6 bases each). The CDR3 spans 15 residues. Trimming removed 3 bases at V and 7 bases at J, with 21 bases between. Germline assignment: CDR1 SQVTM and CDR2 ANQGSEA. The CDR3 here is CSVEGVGDPGATQYF. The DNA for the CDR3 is TGCAGCGTTGAGGGCGTGGGAGACCCGGGGGCGACCCAGTACTTC.

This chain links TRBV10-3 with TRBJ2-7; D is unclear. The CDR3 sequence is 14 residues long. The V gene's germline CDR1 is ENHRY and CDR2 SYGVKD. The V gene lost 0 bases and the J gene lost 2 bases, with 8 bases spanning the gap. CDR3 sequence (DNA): TGTGCCATCAGTGAGTCTAACCGTCCCTACGAGCAGTACTTC. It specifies CAISESNRPYEQYF.

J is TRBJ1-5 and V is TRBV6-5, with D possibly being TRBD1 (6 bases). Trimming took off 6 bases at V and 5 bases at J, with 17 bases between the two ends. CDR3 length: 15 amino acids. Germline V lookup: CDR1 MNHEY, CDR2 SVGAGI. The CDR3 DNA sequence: TGTGCCAGCAGCAACGGACAGAAAGGGCATCAGCCCCAGCATTTT. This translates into CASSNGQKGHQPQHF.

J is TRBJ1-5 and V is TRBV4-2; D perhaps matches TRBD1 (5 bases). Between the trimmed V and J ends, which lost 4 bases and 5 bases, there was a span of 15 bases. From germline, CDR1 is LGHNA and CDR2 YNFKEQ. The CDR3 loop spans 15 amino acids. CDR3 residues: CASSLPPRGDQPQHF. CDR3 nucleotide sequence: TGTGCCAGCAGCCTCCCACCTAGGGGCGATCAGCCCCAGCATTTT.

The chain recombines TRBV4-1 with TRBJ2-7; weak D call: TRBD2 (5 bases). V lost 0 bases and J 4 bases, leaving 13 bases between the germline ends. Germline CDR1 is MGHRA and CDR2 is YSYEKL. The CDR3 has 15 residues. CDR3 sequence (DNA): TGCGCCAGCAGCCAAGATCTAGCAGTAGCATACGAGCAGTACTTC. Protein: CASSQDLAVAYEQYF.

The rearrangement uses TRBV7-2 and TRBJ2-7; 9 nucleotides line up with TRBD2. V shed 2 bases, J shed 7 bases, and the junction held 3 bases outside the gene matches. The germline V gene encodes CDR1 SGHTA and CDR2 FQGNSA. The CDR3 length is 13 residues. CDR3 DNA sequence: TGTGCCAGCAGCTTAATAGCGGGAGATGAGCAGTACTTC. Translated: CASSLIAGDEQYF.

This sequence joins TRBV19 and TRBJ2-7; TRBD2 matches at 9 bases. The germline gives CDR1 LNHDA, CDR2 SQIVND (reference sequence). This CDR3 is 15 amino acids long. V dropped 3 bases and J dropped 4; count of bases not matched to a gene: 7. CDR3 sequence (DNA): TGTGCCAGTAGTATGCGTGCGGGGGGGCGTTACGAGCAGTACTTC. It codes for CASSMRAGGRYEQYF.

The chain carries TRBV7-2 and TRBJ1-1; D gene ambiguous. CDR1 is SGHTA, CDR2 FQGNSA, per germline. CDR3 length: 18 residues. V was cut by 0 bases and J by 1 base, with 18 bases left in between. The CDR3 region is CASSLARGQVYGNTEAFF. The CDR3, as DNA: TGTGCCAGCAGCTTAGCGAGAGGGCAGGTTTACGGGAACACTGAAGCTTTCTTT.

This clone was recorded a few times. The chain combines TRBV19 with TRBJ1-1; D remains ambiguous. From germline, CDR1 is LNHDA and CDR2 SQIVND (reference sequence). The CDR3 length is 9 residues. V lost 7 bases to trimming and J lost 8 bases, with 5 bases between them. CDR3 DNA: TGTGCCAGTATCGCCGAAGCTTTCTTT. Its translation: CASIAEAFF.

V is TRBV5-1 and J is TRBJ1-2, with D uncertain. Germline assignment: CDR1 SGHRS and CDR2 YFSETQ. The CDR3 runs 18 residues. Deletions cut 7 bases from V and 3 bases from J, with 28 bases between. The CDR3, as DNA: TGCGCCAGCTGGAATTCTGGGCCTCATGCCCTGGTGGACTATGGCTACACCTTC. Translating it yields CASWNSGPHALVDYGYTF.

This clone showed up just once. The CDR3 DNA follows: TGTGCCAGCACTACGACCTGGACGGCAGATACGCAGTATTTT. Its translation: CASTTTWTADTQYF. The rearrangement uses TRBV6-5 and TRBJ2-3, with unresolved D. Trimming pared 7 bases from V and 4 bases from J, leaving 15 bases between. Germline V gives CDR1 MNHEY, CDR2 SVGAGI. CDR3 length equals 14 residues.